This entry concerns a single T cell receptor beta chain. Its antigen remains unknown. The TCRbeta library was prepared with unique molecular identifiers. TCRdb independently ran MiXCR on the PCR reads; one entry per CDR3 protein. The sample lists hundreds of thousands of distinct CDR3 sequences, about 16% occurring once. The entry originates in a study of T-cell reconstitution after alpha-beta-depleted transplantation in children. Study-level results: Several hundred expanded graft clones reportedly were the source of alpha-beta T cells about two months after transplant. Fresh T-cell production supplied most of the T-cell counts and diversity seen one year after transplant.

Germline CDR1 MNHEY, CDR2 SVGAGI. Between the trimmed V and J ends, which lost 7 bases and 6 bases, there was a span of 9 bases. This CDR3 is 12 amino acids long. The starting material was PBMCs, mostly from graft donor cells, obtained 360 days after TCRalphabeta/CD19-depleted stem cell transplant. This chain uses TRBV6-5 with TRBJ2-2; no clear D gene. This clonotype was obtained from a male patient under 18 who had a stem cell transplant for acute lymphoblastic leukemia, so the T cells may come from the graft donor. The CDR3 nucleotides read TGTGCCAGCACCGTGGAAGCCGGGGAGCTGTTTTTT. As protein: CASTVEAGELFF.